What follows describes a single TCR beta chain. Its antigen is undetermined. The same CDR3 can be traced to other DNA sequences in this sample. Germline CDR1 SGHTA, CDR2 FQGNSA. The CDR3 spans 14 residues. Between the trimmed V and J ends, which lost 5 bases and 2 bases, there was a span of 13 bases. The record originates from a study of shared clonotypes between healthy human individuals. Overall study context: Per donor, three plates held CD4 naive cells, three held CD4 memory, two held CD8 naive and one held CD8 memory. The study's findings and limits: Clonotype sharing among the donors was expected to vary with sequencing depth.

Sequencing was performed with immunoSEQ multiplex PCR; in TCRdb, only in-frame clones are kept and a portion is missing. The profile shows some 2,500,000 clones, 90% to 95% of them singletons. This chain connects TRBV7-2 to TRBJ2-7, with D perhaps TRBD2 (5 bases). Sequenced: naive CD4+ T cells from PBMCs. Specified subset: CD45RA+ positively selected. The origin of this receptor is a man aged 18 to 29 in good health. Some clones in this sample may be carry-over from other donors' samples. The CDR3, as DNA: TGTGCCAGCAGCCGTACCAGCGGAGCCTACGAGCAGTACTTC. Its protein is CASSRTSGAYEQYF.